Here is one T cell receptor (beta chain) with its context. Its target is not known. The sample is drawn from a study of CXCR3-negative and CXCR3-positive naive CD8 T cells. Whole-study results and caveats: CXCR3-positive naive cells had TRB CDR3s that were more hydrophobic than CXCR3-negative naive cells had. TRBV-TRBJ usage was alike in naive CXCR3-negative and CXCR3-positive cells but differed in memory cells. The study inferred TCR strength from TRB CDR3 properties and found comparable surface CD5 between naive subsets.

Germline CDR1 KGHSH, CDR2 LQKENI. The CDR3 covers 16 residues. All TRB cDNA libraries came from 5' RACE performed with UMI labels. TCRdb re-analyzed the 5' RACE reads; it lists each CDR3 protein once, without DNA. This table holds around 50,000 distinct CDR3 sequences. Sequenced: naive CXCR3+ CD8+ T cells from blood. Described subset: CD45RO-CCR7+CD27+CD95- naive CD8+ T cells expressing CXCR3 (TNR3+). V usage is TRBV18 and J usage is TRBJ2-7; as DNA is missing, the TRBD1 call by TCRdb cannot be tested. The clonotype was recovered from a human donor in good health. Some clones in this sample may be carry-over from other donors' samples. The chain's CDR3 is CASSPKGQGMSYEQYF.